Detailed here is one T cell receptor beta chain. Its antigen is unidentified. The same CDR3 can be traced to other DNA sequences in this sample. V lost 4 bases to trimming and J lost 4 bases; unmatched junction nucleotides: 8. The CDR3 is 15 amino acids. CDR1 and CDR2 (germline): LNHDA, SQIVND (reference sequence). This record comes from a study of radiotherapy plus CTLA-4 blockade in lung cancer. As for the study in general: Among patients, around 19% showed objective responses, and around 30% had disease control.

Data came from immunoSEQ multiplex PCR; TCRdb stores just in-frame clones and leaves some out. The table lists around 20,000 clones, more than 75% of them singletons. The study treated chemo-refractory metastatic non-small-cell lung cancer patients with focal radiation plus ipilimumab CTLA-4 blockade. Points from the study as a whole: In blood, early T cell clone dynamics reportedly predicted response best, together with interferon-beta. TCR clones originating in tumors grew in number in blood after radiotherapy plus ipilimumab.

The V call is TRBV19, the J call TRBJ1-1, with 8 nucleotides matching TRBD1. This clonotype originated in a human donor with non-small cell lung cancer whose response to radiotherapy plus ipilimumab could not be evaluated. This sample comprised peripheral blood, obtained from a patient treated with radiotherapy plus ipilimumab. CDR3 bases: TGTGCCAGTAGTAAGTCGGCAGGGGGCGGCACTGAAGCTTTCTTT. Its translation: CASSKSAGGGTEAFF.